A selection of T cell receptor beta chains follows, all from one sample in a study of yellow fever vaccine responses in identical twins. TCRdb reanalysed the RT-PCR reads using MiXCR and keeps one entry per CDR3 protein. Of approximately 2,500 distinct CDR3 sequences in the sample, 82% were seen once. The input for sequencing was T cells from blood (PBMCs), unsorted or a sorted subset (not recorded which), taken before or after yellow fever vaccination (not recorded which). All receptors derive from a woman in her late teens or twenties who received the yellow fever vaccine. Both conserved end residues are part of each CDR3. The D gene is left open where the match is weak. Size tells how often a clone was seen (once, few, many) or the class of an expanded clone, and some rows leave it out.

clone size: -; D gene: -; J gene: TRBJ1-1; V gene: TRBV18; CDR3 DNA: TGTGCCAGCTCACTTTCTAGGAACACTGAAGCTTTCTTT; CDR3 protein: CASSLSRNTEAFF
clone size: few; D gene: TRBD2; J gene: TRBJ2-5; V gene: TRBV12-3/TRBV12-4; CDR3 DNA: TGTGCCAGCAACCCTGGGACTACACAAGAGACCCAGTACTTC; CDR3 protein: CASNPGTTQETQYF
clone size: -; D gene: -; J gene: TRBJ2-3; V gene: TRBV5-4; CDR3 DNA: TGTGCCAGCAGCTCGACTAGCACAGATACGCAGTATTTT; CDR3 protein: CASSSTSTDTQYF
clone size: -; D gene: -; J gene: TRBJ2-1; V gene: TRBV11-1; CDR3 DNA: TGTGCCAGCCAAGAAAGAACCGGCAATGAGCAGTTCTTC; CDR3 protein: CASQERTGNEQFF
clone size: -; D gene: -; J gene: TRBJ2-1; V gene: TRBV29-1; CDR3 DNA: TGCAGCGTTGATGAGCAGTTCTTC; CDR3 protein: CSVDEQFF
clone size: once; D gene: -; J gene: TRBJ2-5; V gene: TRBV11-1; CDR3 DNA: TGTGCCAGCAGCTTAGCGGAGGGTATCCAAGAGACCCAGTACTTC; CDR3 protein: CASSLAEGIQETQYF
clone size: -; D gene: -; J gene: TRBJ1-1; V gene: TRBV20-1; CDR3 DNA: TGCAGTGCTCTGGGGAACACTGAAGCTTTCTTT; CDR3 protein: CSALGNTEAFF
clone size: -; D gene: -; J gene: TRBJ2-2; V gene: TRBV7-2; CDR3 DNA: TGTGCCAGCAGCCCCCCGGGACTCCGCCCTAACACCGGGGAGCTGTTTTTT; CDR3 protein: CASSPPGLRPNTGELFF
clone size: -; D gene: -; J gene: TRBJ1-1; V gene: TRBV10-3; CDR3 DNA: TGTGCCATCAGTGGGGGAGGAGGCGGCACTGAAGCTTTCTTT; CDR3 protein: CAISGGGGGTEAFF
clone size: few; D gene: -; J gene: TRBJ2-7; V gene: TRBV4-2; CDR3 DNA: TGTGCCAGCAGCCAAGCGGAGGGAGAAAGCTACGAGCAGTACTTC; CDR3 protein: CASSQAEGESYEQYF
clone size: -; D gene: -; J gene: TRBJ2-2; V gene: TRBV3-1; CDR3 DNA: TGTGCCAGCAGCCAAGATCACCGCACCGGGGAGCTGTTTTTT; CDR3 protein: CASSQDHRTGELFF
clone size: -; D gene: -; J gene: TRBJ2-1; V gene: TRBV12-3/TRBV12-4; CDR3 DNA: TGTGCCAGCAGCGAAACTCCCCCCGAGCAGTTCTTC; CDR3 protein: CASSETPPEQFF
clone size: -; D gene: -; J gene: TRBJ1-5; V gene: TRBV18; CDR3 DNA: TGTGCCAGCTCACCAACAGGGAATCAGCCCCAGCATTTT; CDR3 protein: CASSPTGNQPQHF
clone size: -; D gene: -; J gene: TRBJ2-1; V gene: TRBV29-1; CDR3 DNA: TGCAGCGTTGGTGGGGATCCCTACAATGAGCAGTTCTTC; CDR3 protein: CSVGGDPYNEQFF
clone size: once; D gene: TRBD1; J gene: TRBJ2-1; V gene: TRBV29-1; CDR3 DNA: TGCAGCGTTGACCCCGACAGGGATGGATGGGAGCAGTTCTTC; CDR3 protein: CSVDPDRDGWEQFF
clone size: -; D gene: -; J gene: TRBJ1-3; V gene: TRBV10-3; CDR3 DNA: TGTGCCATCAGGAGGGAGGACACCATATATTTT; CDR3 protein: CAIRREDTIYF